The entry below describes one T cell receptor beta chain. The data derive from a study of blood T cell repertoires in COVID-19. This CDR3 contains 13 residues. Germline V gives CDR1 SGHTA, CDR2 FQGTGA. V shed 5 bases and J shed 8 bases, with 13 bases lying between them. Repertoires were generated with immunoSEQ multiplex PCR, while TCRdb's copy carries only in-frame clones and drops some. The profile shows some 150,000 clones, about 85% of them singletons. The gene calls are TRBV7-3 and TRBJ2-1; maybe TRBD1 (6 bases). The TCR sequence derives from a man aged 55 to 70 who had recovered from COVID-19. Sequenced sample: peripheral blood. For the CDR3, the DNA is TGTGCCAGCAGCAACACACAGGGCTATGAGCAGTTCTTC. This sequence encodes CASSNTQGYEQFF.